This is a list of T cell receptor beta chains from one sample in a study of high-grade serous ovarian cancer treatment subgroups. Using immunoSEQ multiplex PCR, the repertoire was profiled, and TCRdb retains in-frame clones only, with some absent. Of under 3,000 clones listed, 72% are singletons. The material sequenced was tumor tissue. The source of these receptors is a human donor with high-grade serous ovarian cancer. The conserved cysteine and the conserved F or W are not part of the CDR3 here. Each record gives: CDR3 length, V gene, CDR3 protein.

CDR3 length: 12
V gene: TRBV4-2
CDR3 protein: ASSQGLAGAEQY

CDR3 length: 12
V gene: TRBV6-1
CDR3 protein: ASSEGQGYEKLF

CDR3 length: 14
V gene: TRBV11-2
CDR3 protein: ASSMDFRGIYYEQY

CDR3 length: 13
V gene: TRBV28
CDR3 protein: ASSLGRASRYEQY

CDR3 length: 9
V gene: TRBV27
CDR3 protein: ATKKRHEAF

CDR3 length: 11
V gene: TRBV29-1
CDR3 protein: SARGGLVDTQY

CDR3 length: 17
V gene: TRBV15
CDR3 protein: ATSRFWDREVLGSYEQY

CDR3 length: 14
V gene: TRBV5-1
CDR3 protein: ASSLAGGFSNQPQH

CDR3 length: 11
V gene: TRBV21-1
CDR3 protein: ARDTRGTGELF

CDR3 length: 14
V gene: TRBV25-1
CDR3 protein: ASSGAGTTSSYEQY

CDR3 length: 13
V gene: TRBV5-1
CDR3 protein: ASSLTSLTTNEQF

CDR3 length: 11
V gene: TRBV10-3
CDR3 protein: ATLGQGIGEQY

CDR3 length: 12
V gene: TRBV4-1
CDR3 protein: ASSQEGRADTQY

CDR3 length: 13
V gene: TRBV18
CDR3 protein: ASSPPDRGNYGYT

CDR3 length: 11
V gene: TRBV11-2
CDR3 protein: ASSLGGSYEQY

CDR3 length: 16
V gene: TRBV21-1
CDR3 protein: ASSKATRLAYGANVLT

CDR3 length: 13
V gene: TRBV5-3
CDR3 protein: ARSQGPGANYGYT

CDR3 length: 12
V gene: TRBV18
CDR3 protein: ASSLAGAPHEQY

CDR3 length: 13
V gene: TRBV11-2
CDR3 protein: ASSLLVVSTDTQY

CDR3 length: 12
V gene: TRBV7-2
CDR3 protein: ASSLVPADRPAF

CDR3 length: 14
V gene: TRBV4-3
CDR3 protein: ASSQDWASGSYEQY

CDR3 length: 17
V gene: TRBV7-9
CDR3 protein: ASSLAFFSSGRIQETQY

CDR3 length: 12
V gene: TRBV27
CDR3 protein: ASAPGGYNQPQH

CDR3 length: 11
V gene: TRBV16
CDR3 protein: ASSPRTGDGYT

CDR3 length: 13
V gene: TRBV6-5
CDR3 protein: ASSRSGRRADTQY

CDR3 length: 13
V gene: TRBV4-3
CDR3 protein: ASSHGSGLYNEQF

CDR3 length: 13
V gene: TRBV2
CDR3 protein: ASNDIATGSDEQY

CDR3 length: 12
V gene: TRBV5-1
CDR3 protein: ASRTEWGHYGYT

CDR3 length: 13
V gene: TRBV6-1
CDR3 protein: ASSGLAGGPGELF

CDR3 length: 13
V gene: TRBV5-4
CDR3 protein: ASRSAGVGNEKLF

CDR3 length: 9
V gene: TRBV28
CDR3 protein: ASSRVPEAF

CDR3 length: 14
V gene: TRBV4-2
CDR3 protein: ASSQDLGDHSYEQY

CDR3 length: 12
V gene: TRBV7-2
CDR3 protein: ASSLGGSLNEQF

CDR3 length: 13
V gene: TRBV6-4
CDR3 protein: ASRPTGGRTDTQY

CDR3 length: 11
V gene: TRBV29-1
CDR3 protein: SAEPGIGQLQY

CDR3 length: 14
V gene: TRBV6-9
CDR3 protein: ASSYPSKRENNEQY

CDR3 length: 14
V gene: TRBV11-3
CDR3 protein: ASSPNRAHPPREQY

CDR3 length: 13
V gene: TRBV10-1
CDR3 protein: ASSAGTSGIETQY

CDR3 length: 16
V gene: TRBV5-5
CDR3 protein: ASSLTGTRGTAKNIQY

CDR3 length: 13
V gene: TRBV27
CDR3 protein: ASRLAGRYTGELF

CDR3 length: 14
V gene: TRBV7-2
CDR3 protein: ASSFTSGSMAGELF

CDR3 length: 14
V gene: TRBV9
CDR3 protein: ASSAAEPGLKNIQY

CDR3 length: 12
V gene: TRBV27
CDR3 protein: ASSLAGTTGELF

CDR3 length: 13
V gene: TRBV11-2
CDR3 protein: ASSLNSGTYNEQF

CDR3 length: 14
V gene: TRBV2
CDR3 protein: ASSVWTSGYQETQY

CDR3 length: 14
V gene: TRBV11-2
CDR3 protein: ASSSSTSGRRETQY

CDR3 length: 10
V gene: TRBV10-2
CDR3 protein: ASSPGNYGYT

CDR3 length: 12
V gene: TRBV27
CDR3 protein: ASSSQGGTDTQY

CDR3 length: 16
V gene: TRBV7-6
CDR3 protein: ASSSLPAGTVSYNEQF

CDR3 length: 12
V gene: TRBV7-9
CDR3 protein: ASSLDWARGEQY

CDR3 length: 13
V gene: TRBV7-9
CDR3 protein: ASSLGLRGSGEQF

CDR3 length: 11
V gene: TRBV18
CDR3 protein: ASSGSSRTEAF

CDR3 length: 12
V gene: TRBV29-1
CDR3 protein: SVERRKSTDTQY

CDR3 length: 14
V gene: TRBV28
CDR3 protein: ASTSGGVPVYNEQF

CDR3 length: 16
V gene: TRBV19
CDR3 protein: ASSIQAGRKSNTGELF